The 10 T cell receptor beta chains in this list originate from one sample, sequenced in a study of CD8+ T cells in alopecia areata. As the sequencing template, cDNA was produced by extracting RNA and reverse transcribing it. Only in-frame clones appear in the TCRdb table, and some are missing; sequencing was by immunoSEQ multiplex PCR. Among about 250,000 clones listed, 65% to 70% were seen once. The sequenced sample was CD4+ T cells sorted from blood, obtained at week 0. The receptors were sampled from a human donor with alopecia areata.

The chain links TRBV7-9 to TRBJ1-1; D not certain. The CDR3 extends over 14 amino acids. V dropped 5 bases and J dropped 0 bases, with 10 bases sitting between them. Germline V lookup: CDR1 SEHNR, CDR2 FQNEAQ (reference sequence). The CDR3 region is CASSTRMVNTEAFF. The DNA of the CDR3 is TGTGCCAGCAGCACTCGAATGGTGAACACTGAAGCTTTCTTT.

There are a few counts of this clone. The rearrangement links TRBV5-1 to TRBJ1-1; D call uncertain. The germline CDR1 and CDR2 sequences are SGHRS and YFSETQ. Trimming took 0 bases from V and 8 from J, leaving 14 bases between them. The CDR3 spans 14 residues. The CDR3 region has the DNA TGCGCCAGCAGCTTGGGAGGCCAGACCGACGAAGCTTTCTTT. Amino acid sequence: CASSLGGQTDEAFF.

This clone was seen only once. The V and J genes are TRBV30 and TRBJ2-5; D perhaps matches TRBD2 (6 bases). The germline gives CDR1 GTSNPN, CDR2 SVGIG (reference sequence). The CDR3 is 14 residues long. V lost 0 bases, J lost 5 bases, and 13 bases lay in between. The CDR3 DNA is TGTGCCTGGAGTGTGGAGGGCGGAGGGGAGACCCAGTACTTC. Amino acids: CAWSVEGGGETQYF. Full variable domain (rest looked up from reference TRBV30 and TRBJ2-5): SQTIHQWPATLVQPVGSPLSLECTVEGTSNPNLYWYRQAAGRGLQLLFYSVGIGQISSEVPQNLSASRPQDRQFILSSKKLLLSDSGFYLCAWSVEGGGETQYFGPGTRLLVL.

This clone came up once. The CDR3 nucleotides are TGTGCCAGCAGCTCAACCCAGGGCTATAATTCACCCCTCCACTTT. Protein: CASSSTQGYNSPLHF. The gene calls are TRBV7-2 and TRBJ1-6; possibly TRBD1 for D (5 bases). V lost 4 bases and J lost 3, with 10 bases in between. The CDR3 runs 15 residues. Germline CDR1 and CDR2: SGHTA and FQGNSA.

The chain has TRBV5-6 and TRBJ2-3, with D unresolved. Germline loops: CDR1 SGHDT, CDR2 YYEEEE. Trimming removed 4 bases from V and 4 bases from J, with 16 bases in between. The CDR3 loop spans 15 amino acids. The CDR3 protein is CASSTLGPVPDTQYF. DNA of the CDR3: TGTGCCAGCAGCACCCTTGGGCCAGTCCCAGATACGCAGTATTTT.

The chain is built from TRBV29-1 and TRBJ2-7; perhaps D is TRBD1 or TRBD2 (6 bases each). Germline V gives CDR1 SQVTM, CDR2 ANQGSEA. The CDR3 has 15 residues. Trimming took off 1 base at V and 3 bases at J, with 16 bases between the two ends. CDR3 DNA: TGCAGCGTTGAAGTTCCCGGGGGCAGAAGCTACGAGCAGTACTTC. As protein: CSVEVPGGRSYEQYF.

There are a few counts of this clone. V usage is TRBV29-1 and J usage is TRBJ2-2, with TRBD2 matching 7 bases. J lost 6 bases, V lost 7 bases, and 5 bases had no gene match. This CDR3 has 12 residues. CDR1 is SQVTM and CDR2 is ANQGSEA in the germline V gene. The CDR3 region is CSGTRGAGELFF. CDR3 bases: TGCAGCGGTACCCGGGGGGCCGGGGAGCTGTTTTTT.

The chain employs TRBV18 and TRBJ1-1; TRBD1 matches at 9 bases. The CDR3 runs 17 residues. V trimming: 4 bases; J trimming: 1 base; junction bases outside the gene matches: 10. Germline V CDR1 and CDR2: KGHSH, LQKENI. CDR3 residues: CASSHYRDRDWNTEAFF. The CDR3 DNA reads TGTGCCAGCTCACACTACCGGGACAGGGATTGGAACACTGAAGCTTTCTTT.

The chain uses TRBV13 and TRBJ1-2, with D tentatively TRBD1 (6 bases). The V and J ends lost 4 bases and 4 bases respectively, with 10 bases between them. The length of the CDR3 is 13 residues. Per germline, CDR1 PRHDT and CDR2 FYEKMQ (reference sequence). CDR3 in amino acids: CASSSGQLYGYTF. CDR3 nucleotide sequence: TGTGCCAGCAGCTCCGGACAGCTCTATGGCTACACCTTC.

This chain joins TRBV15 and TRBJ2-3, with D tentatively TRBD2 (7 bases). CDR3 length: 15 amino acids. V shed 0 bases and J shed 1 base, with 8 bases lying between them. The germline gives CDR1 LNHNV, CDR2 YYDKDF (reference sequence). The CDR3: CATSREGGGTDTQYF. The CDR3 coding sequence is TGTGCCACCAGCAGAGAAGGGGGGGGCACAGATACGCAGTATTTT. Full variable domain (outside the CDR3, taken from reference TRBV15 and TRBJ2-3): DAMVIQNPRYQVTQFGKPVTLSCSQTLNHNVMYWYQQKSSQAPKLLFHYYDKDFNNEADTPDNFQSRRPNTSFCFLDIRSPGLGDTAMYLCATSREGGGTDTQYFGPGTRLTVL.